Given below is one T cell receptor beta chain in context. What it recognizes is unknown. In building TCR beta libraries, iRepertoire HTBI primers were used together with Arm-PCR of CDR3 regions. Authors' processing steps: Overall, samples carried approximately 60 TRBV and 15 or so TRBJ segments. TCRdb re-derived calls from the multiplex PCR reads in MiXCR, one entry per CDR3 protein. Here the V and J calls rest on TCRdb's processing, not on the authors' analysis. The data hold hundreds of thousands of distinct CDR3 sequences, with about 16% observed a single time. Germline loops: CDR1 SGDLS, CDR2 YYNGEE. The CDR3 runs to 14 residues. V gave up 3 bases and J gave up 6 bases; unmatched junction bases: 4. This sample was included in a study of regulatory T cells in long-lasting Graves disease. The study, taken as a whole, reports: Preferential use of TRBV28, TRBJ1-2 and TRBJ2-5 was seen in persistent disease. Newly diagnosed Graves' patients exceeded persistent ones in TCR diversity.

The sample's time point: newly diagnosed GD, antithyroid drugs for less than 3 months. The TCR library used RNA extracted from PBMCs. A roughly 9-milliliter sample of peripheral blood was drawn into EDTA tubes. The TCR sequence derives from a female donor with Graves disease. Sequencing used peripheral blood mononuclear cells (PBMCs), obtained at new diagnosis, from a patient treated with antithyroid drugs. This chain joins TRBV9 and TRBJ1-5, with 9 bases fitting TRBD1. The CDR3 DNA follows: TGTGCCAGCAGCGCGGGACAGGGAGCTCAGCCCCAGCATTTT. Translated: CASSAGQGAQPQHF.